Following are 5 T cell receptor beta chains from one sample sequenced in a study of blood T cell repertoires in COVID-19. Clones were read by immunoSEQ multiplex PCR, and TCRdb kept only the in-frame ones, dropping some. Of 250,000 to 350,000 clones listed, roughly nine tenths are singletons. What was sequenced was peripheral blood. Receptor source: a woman between 25 and 40 years old with COVID-19, enrolled during active disease.

The DNA of the CDR3 is TGTGCCAGCAGGGACTTCATTACCTACAATGAGCAGTTCTTC. This translates into CASRDFITYNEQFF. V gene TRBV2 combines with J gene TRBJ2-1; possibly TRBD2 for D (5 bases). V lost 6 bases and J lost 2, with 11 bases in between. The CDR3 is made up of 14 amino acids. CDR1 SNHLY and CDR2 FYNNEI come from the germline V gene. The whole variable domain, remainder taken from reference TRBV2 and TRBJ2-1, is EPEVTQTPSHQVTQMGQEVILRCVPISNHLYFYWYRQILGQKVEFLVSFYNNEISEKSEIFDDQFSVERPDGSNFTLKIRSTKLEDSAMYFCASRDFITYNEQFFGPGTRLTVL.

J is TRBJ2-1 and V is TRBV29-1; 14 positions agree with TRBD2. This CDR3 has 19 residues. Per the germline V gene, CDR1 is SQVTM and CDR2 is ANQGSEA. With 4 bases clipped from V and 4 bases from J, the junction kept 15 bases outside the gene matches. CDR3 loop: CSVVAGLAGAQKIYNEQFF. CDR3 DNA sequence: TGCAGCGTTGTGGCGGGACTAGCGGGAGCGCAAAAGATATACAATGAGCAGTTCTTC.

The rearrangement uses TRBV9 and TRBJ1-4; TRBD1 matches at 11 bases. V trimming: 3 bases; J trimming: 8 bases; junction bases outside the gene matches: 6. Germline values: CDR1 SGDLS, CDR2 YYNGEE. The CDR3 runs 15 residues. The CDR3 spells CASSAWTGGAEKLFF. The CDR3 region has the DNA TGTGCCAGCAGCGCTTGGACAGGGGGCGCGGAAAAACTGTTTTTT.

This CDR3 is CASSLVGQGGNEQFF. CDR3 bases: TGCGCCAGCAGCTTGGTAGGACAGGGGGGTAATGAGCAGTTCTTC. J is TRBJ2-1 and V is TRBV5-1; 10 nucleotides line up with TRBD1. Germline CDR1 is SGHRS and CDR2 is YFSETQ. The V and J ends lost 0 bases and 7 bases, in that order; junction bases with no gene match: 4. The CDR3 length is 15 residues.

V gene TRBV5-4 combines with J gene TRBJ2-7, with 9 positions matching TRBD2. Trimming cost V 4 bases and J 1 base; bases outside gene matches: 3. CDR3 length equals 14 residues. Germline V gene data show CDR1 as SGHNT and CDR2 as YYREEE (reference sequence). The CDR3 DNA follows: TGTGCCAGCAGCCCTAGCGGGAATTCCTACGAGCAGTACTTC. Amino acid sequence: CASSPSGNSYEQYF.